This TCR beta chain was sequenced during a study of OX40 agonist ivuxolimab in advanced cancers. In germline, CDR1 is KGHSH, CDR2 LQKENI. The CDR3 covers 16 residues. The V end was cut by 4 bases, the J end by 4 bases, with 19 bases between. Libraries were prepared by immunoSEQ multiplex PCR; TCRdb keeps only in-frame clonotypes and omits some of them. The data show approximately 70,000 clones, with about 90% seen just once and approximately 1.4% held by the top ten. This sample comprised CD4+ or CD8+ T cells sorted from blood, obtained in a trial of the OX40 agonist ivuxolimab. The V gene is TRBV18, the J gene TRBJ2-5; D assignment may be TRBD1 or TRBD2 (7 bases each). The clonotype comes from an adult with an advanced solid tumor such as melanoma, head and neck, liver or kidney cancer. This chain's CDR3 is CASSLTEQGRAETQYF. CDR3 nucleotides: TGTGCCAGCTCACTAACCGAACAGGGGAGGGCAGAGACCCAGTACTTC.